This T cell receptor beta chain derives from a study of beta chain features in type 1 diabetes. V was cut by 3 bases and J by 4 bases, with 10 bases left in between. The CDR3 has 13 amino acids. CDR1 is SGHRS, CDR2 YFSETQ, per germline. Sequenced material consisted of expressed TCRB transcripts (all of the isolated RNA was reverse transcribed). Method: immunoSEQ multiplex PCR; TCRdb's copy keeps in-frame clones and lacks some. The data show fewer than 65,000 clones, with around three fifths seen just once and roughly 2% held by the top ten. The chain carries TRBV5-1 and TRBJ1-2; no clear D gene. Sequenced sample: Tregs from blood. This clonotype was sampled from a woman under 30 in good health. CDR3 DNA: TGCGCCAGCAGCTCCCCCCCAGTCTATGGCTACACCTTC. Translating it yields CASSSPPVYGYTF.